This T cell receptor beta chain emerged from a study of blood T cell repertoires in COVID-19. The repertoire was sequenced with immunoSEQ multiplex PCR; TCRdb's copy has only in-frame clones and lacks some. The table shows around 290,000 clones, with roughly 89% occurring only once. CDR3 length: 11 amino acids. The germline V gene has CDR1 WSHSY and CDR2 SAAADI. Trimming pared 8 bases from V and 6 bases from J, leaving 11 bases between. This clone appeared a single time. Material for sequencing was peripheral blood. The receptor was derived from a man aged 40-49 years with acute or convalescent COVID-19. The rearrangement uses TRBV10-2 and TRBJ2-7, with D possibly TRBD1 on 5 matching bases. The CDR3 loop reads CASLGAIEQYF. The CDR3 DNA is TGCGCCAGCCTTGGGGCAATCGAGCAGTACTTC.